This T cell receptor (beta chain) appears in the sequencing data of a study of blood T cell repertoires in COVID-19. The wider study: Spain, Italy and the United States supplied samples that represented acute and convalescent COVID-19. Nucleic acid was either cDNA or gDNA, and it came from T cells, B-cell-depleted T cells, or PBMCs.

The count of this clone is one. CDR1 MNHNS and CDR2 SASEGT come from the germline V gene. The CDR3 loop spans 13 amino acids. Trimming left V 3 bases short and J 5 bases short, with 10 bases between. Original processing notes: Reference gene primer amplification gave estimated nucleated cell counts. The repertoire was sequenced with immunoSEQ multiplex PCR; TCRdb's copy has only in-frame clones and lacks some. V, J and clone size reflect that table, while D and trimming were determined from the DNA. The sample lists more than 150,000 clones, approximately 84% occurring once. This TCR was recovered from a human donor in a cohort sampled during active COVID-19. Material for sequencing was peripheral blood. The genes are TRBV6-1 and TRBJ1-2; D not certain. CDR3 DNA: TGTGCCAGCAGTGAGGCAGCGGTTTATGGCTACACCTTC. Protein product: CASSEAAVYGYTF.